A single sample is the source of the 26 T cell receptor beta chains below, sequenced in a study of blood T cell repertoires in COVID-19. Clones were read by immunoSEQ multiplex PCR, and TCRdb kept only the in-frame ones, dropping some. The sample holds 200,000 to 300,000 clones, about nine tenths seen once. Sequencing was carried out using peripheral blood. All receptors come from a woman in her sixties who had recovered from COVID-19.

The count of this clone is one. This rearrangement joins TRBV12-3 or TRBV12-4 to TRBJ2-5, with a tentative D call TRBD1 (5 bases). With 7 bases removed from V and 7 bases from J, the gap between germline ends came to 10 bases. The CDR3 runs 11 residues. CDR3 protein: CASTYRGTQYF. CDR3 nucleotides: TGTGCCAGCACCTATAGGGGGACCCAGTACTTC.

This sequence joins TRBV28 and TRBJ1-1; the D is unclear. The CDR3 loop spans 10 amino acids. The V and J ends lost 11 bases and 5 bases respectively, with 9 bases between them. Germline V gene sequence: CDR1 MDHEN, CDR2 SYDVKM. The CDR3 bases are TGTGCCTCGGGGAGAACTGAAGCTTTCTTT. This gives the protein CASGRTEAFF.

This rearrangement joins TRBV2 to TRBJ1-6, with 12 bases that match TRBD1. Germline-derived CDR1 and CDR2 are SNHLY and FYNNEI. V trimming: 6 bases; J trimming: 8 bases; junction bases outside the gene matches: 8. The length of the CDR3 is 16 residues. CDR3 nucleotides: TGTGCCAGCAGACGATCCGGGACAGGGGGCGATTCACCCCTCCACTTT. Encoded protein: CASRRSGTGGDSPLHF.

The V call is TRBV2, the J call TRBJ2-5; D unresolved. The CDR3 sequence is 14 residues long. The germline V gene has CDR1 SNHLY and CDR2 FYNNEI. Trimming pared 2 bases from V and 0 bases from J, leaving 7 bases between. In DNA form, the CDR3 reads TGTGCCAGCAGTGAAAGAACAGACCAAGAGACCCAGTACTTC. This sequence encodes CASSERTDQETQYF.

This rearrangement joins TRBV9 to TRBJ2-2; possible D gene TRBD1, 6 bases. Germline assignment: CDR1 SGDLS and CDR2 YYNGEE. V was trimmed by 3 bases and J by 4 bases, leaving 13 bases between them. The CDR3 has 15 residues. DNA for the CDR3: TGTGCCAGCAGCGCGGCACAGGGTCTCACCGGGGAGCTGTTTTTT. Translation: CASSAAQGLTGELFF.

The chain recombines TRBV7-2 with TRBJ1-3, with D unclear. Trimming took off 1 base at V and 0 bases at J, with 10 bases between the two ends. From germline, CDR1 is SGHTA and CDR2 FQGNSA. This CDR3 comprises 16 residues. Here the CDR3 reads CASSLGSAHSGNTIYF. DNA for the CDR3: TGTGCCAGCAGCTTAGGCAGTGCTCACTCTGGAAACACCATATATTTT.

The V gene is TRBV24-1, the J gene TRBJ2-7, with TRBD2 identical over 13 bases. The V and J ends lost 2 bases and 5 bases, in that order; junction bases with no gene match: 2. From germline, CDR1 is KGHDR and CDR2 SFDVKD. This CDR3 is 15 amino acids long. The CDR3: CATSDSGTSGDEQYF. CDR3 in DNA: TGTGCCACCAGTGATTCCGGGACTAGCGGGGACGAGCAGTACTTC.

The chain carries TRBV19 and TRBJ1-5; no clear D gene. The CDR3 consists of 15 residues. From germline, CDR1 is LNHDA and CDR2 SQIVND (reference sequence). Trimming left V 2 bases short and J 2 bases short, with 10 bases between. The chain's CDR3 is CASSITVQGNQPQHF. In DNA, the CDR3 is TGTGCCAGTAGTATAACCGTCCAGGGCAATCAGCCCCAGCATTTT.

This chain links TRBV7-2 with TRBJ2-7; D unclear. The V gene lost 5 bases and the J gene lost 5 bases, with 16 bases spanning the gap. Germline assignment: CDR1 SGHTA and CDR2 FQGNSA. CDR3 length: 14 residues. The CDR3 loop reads CASSPSLRPNEQYF. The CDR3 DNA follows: TGTGCCAGCAGCCCCTCACTACGGCCTAACGAGCAGTACTTC.

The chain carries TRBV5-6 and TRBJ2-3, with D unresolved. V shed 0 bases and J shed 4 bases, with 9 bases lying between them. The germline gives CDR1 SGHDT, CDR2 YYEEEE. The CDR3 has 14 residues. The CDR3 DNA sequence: TGTGCCAGCAGCTTGGCTTCAGTCTCAGATACGCAGTATTTT. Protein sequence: CASSLASVSDTQYF. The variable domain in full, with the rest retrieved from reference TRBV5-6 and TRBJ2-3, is DAGVTQSPTHLIKTRGQQVTLRCSPKSGHDTVSWYQQALGQGPQFIFQYYEEEERQRGNFPDRFSGHQFPNYSSELNVNALLLGDSALYLCASSLASVSDTQYFGPGTRLTVL.

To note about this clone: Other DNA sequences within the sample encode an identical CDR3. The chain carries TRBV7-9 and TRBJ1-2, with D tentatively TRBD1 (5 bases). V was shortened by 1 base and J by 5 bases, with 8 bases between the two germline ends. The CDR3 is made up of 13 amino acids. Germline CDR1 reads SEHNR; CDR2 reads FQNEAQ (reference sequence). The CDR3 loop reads CASSLEAGYGYTF. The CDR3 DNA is TGTGCCAGCAGCTTAGAGGCAGGGTATGGCTACACCTTC. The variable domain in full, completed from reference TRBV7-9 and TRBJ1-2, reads DTGVSQNPRHKITKRGQNVTFRCDPISEHNRLYWYRQTLGQGPEFLTYFQNEAQLEKSRLLSDRFSAERPKGSFSTLEIQRTEQGDSAMYLCASSLEAGYGYTFGSGTRLTVV.

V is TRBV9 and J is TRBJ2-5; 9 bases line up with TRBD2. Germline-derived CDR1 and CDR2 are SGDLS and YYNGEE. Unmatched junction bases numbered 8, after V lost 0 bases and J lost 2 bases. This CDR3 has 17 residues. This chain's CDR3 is CASSVGASGILQETQYF. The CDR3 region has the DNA TGTGCCAGCAGCGTAGGAGCTAGCGGGATACTACAAGAGACCCAGTACTTC.

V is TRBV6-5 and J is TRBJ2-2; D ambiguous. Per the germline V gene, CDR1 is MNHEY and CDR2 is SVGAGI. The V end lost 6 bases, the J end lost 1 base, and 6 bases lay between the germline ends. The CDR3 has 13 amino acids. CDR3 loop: CASRLQNTGELFF. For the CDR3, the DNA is TGTGCCAGCAGGTTACAGAACACCGGGGAGCTGTTTTTT.

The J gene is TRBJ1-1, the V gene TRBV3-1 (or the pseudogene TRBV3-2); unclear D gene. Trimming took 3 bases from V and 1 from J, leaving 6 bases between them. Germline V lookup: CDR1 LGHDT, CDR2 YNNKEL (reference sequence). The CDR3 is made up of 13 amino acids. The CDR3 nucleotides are TGTGCCAGCAGCCATACAGAGAACACTGAAGCTTTCTTT. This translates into CASSHTENTEAFF.

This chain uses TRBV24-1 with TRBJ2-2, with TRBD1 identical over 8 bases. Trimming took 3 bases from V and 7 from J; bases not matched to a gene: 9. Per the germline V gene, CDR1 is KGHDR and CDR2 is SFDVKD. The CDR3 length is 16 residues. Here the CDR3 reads CATSDVGQGGIGELFF. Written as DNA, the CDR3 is TGTGCCACCAGTGATGTCGGACAGGGCGGAATCGGGGAGCTGTTTTTT.

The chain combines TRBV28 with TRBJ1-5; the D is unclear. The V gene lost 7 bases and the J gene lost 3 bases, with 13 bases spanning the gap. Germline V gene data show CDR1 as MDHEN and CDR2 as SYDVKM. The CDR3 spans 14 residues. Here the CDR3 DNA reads TGTGCCAGCACGAAGTCGCGAAACAATCAGCCCCAGCATTTT. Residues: CASTKSRNNQPQHF.

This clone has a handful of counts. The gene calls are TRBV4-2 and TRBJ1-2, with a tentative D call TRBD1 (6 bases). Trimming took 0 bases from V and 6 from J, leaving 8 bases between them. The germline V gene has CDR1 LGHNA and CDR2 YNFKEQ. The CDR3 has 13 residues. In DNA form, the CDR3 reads TGTGCCAGCAGCCAAGACGGGACACATGGCTACACCTTC. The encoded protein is CASSQDGTHGYTF.

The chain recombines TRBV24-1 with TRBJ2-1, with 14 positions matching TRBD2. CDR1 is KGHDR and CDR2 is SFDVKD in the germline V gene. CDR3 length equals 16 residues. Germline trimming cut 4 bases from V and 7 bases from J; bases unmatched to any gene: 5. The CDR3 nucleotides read TGTGCCACCAGTGACCGCGGACTAGCGGGGGGAAATGAGCAGTTCTTC. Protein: CATSDRGLAGGNEQFF.

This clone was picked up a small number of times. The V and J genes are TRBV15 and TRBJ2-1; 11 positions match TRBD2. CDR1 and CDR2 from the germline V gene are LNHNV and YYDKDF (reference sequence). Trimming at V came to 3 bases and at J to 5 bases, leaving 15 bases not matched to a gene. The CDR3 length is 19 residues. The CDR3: CATSREGWLAGGKDNEQFF. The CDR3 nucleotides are TGTGCCACCAGCAGGGAGGGGTGGCTAGCGGGGGGTAAAGACAATGAGCAGTTCTTC.

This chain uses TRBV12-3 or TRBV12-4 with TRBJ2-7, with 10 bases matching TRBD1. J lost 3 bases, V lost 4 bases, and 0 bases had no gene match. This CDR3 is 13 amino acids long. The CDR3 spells CASSWDRGYEQYF. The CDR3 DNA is TGTGCCAGCAGTTGGGACAGGGGCTACGAGCAGTACTTC.

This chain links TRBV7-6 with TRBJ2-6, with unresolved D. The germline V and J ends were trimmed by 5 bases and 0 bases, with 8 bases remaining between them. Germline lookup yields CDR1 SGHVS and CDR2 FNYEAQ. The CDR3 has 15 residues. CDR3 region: CASSLVPSGANVLTF. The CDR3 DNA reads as TGTGCCAGCAGCCTCGTTCCCTCTGGGGCCAACGTCCTGACTTTC. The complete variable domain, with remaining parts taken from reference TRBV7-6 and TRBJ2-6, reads GAGVSQSPRYKVTKRGQDVALRCDPISGHVSLYWYRQALGQGPEFLTYFNYEAQQDKSGLPNDRFSAERPEGSISTLTIQRTEQRDSAMYRCASSLVPSGANVLTFGAGSRLTVL.

The CDR3 here is CATEDTGVETQYF. CDR3 bases: TGTGCCACCGAAGACACAGGTGTAGAGACCCAGTACTTC. The chain couples TRBV24-1 to TRBJ2-5; maybe TRBD1 (5 bases). Germline V gene sequence: CDR1 KGHDR, CDR2 SFDVKD. This CDR3 spans 13 amino acids. Trimming removed 9 bases at V and 4 bases at J, with 14 bases between.

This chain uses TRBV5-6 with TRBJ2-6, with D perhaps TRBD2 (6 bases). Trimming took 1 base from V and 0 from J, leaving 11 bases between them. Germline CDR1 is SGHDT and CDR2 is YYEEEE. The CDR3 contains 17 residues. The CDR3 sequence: CASSLRGTASGANVLTF. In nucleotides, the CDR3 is TGTGCCAGCAGCTTGCGGGGGACCGCCTCTGGGGCCAACGTCCTGACTTTC. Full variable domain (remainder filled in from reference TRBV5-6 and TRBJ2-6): DAGVTQSPTHLIKTRGQQVTLRCSPKSGHDTVSWYQQALGQGPQFIFQYYEEEERQRGNFPDRFSGHQFPNYSSELNVNALLLGDSALYLCASSLRGTASGANVLTFGAGSRLTVL.

The CDR3: CASSGAQALSGANVLTF. The CDR3 DNA reads TGTGCCAGCAGTGGGGCGCAGGCGCTCTCTGGGGCCAACGTCCTGACTTTC. V is TRBV28 and J is TRBJ2-6; perhaps TRBD1 as D (5 bases). V was pared by 5 bases and J by 0 bases, with 14 bases between. This CDR3 contains 17 residues. Germline values: CDR1 MDHEN, CDR2 SYDVKM.

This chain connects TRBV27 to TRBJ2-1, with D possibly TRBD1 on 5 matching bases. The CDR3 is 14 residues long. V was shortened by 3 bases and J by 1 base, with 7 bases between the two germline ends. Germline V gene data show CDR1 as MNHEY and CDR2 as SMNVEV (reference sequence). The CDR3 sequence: CASSFHRSYNEQFF. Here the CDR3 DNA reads TGTGCCAGCAGTTTCCACAGGTCCTACAATGAGCAGTTCTTC.

CDR3: CASSHFNLDTQYF. The CDR3 DNA is TGTGCCAGCAGCCACTTTAACCTAGATACGCAGTATTTT. J is TRBJ2-3 and V is TRBV6-1; no firm D call. CDR3 length: 13 residues. Germline CDR1 and CDR2: MNHNS and SASEGT. V gave up 6 bases and J gave up 5 bases, with 12 bases separating them.